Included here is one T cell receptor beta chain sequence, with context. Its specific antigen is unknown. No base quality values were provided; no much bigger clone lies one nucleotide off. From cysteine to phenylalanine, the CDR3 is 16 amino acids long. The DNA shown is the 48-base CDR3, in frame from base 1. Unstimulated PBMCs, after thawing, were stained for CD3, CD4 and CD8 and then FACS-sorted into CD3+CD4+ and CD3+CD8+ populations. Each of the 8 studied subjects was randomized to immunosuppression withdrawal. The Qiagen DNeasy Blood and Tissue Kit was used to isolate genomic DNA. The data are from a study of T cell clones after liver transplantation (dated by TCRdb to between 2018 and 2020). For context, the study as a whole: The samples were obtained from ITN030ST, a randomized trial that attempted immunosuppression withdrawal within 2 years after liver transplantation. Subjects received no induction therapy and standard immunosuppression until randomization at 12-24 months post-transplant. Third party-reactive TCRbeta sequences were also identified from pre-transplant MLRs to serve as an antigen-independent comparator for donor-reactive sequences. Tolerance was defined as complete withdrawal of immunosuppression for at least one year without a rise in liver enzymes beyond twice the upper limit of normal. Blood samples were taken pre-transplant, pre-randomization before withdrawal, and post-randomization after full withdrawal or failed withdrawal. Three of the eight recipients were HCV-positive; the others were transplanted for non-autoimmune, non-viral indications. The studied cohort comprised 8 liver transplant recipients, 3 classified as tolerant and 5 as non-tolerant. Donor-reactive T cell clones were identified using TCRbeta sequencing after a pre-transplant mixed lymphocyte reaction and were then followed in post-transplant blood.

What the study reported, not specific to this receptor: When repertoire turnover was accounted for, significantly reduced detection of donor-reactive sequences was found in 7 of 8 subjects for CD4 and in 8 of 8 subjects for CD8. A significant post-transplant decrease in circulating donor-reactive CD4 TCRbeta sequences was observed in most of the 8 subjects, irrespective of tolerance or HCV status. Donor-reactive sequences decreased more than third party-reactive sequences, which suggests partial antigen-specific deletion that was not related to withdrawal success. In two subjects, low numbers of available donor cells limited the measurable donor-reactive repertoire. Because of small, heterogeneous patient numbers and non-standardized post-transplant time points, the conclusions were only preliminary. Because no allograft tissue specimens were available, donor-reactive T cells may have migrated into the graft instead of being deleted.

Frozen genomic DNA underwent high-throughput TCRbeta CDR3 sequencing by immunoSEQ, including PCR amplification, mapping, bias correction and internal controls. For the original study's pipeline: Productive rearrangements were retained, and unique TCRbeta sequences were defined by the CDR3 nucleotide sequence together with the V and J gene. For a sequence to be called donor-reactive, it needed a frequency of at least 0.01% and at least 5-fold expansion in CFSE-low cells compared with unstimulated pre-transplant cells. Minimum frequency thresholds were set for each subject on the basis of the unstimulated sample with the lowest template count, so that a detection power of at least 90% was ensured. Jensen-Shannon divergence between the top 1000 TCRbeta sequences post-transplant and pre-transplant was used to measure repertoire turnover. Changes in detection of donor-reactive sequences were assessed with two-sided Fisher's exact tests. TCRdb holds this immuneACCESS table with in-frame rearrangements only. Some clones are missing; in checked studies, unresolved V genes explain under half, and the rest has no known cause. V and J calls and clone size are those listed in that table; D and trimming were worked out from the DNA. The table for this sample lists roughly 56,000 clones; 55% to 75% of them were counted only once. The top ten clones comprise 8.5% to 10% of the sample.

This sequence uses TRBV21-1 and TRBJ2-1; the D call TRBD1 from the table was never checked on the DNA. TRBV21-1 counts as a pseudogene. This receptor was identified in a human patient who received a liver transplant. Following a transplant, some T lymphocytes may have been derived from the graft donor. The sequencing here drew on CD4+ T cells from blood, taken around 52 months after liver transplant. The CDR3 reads CASSRQANSSYNEQFF. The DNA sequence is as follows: TGTGCCAGCAGCAGGCAGGCTAATAGCTCCTACAATGAGCAGTTCTTC.